The clone carrying this T cell receptor beta chain was recorded a few times. Its antigen remains unknown. This entry is derived from a study of T cell repertoires in cytomegalovirus infection. Whole-study context: Recently described HLA-C-restricted plus well-studied HLA-B-restricted CMV epitopes were used. From public TCR beta signatures came an indication of both CMV infection and matching HLA type. Notes on the study in general: Based on cumulative public TCR beta family frequency, carriers of CMV plus the relevant HLA were identified. HLA-C-restricted, CMV-specific TCR beta clonotypes were dominant ex vivo.

TCRdb ran MiXCR on the reads and lists one entry per CDR3 protein. The sample includes 650,000 to 850,000 distinct CDR3 sequences, 29% of them seen just once. This CDR3 has 15 amino acids. The V gene lost 1 base and the J gene lost 4 bases, with 13 bases spanning the gap. Germline CDR1 is SEHNR and CDR2 is FQNEAQ (reference sequence). J is TRBJ1-1 and V is TRBV7-9; D not resolved. This TCR derives from a human donor in good health (CMV status not recorded). Some clones in this sample may be carry-over from other donors' samples. Sequenced material: cultured CD8+ T cells from PBMCs, taken from culture after CMV antigen stimulation. CDR3 residues: CASSLGYTSRTEAFF. In DNA, the CDR3 is TGTGCCAGCAGCTTAGGATACACCTCCCGCACTGAAGCTTTCTTT.